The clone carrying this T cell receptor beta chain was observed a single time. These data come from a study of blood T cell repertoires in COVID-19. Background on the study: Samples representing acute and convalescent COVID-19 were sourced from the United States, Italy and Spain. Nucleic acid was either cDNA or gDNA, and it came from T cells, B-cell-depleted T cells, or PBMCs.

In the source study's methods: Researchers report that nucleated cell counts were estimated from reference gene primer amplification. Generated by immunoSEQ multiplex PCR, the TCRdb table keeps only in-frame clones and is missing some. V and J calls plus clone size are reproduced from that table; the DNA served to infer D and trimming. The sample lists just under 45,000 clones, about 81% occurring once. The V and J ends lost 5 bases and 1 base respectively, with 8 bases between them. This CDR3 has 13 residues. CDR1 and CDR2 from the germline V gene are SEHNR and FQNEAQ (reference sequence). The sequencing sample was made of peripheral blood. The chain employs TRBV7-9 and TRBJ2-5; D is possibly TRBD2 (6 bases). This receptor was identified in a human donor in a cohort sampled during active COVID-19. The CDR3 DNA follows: TGTGCCAGCAGCCGGGACTCCCAAGAGACCCAGTACTTC. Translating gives CASSRDSQETQYF.